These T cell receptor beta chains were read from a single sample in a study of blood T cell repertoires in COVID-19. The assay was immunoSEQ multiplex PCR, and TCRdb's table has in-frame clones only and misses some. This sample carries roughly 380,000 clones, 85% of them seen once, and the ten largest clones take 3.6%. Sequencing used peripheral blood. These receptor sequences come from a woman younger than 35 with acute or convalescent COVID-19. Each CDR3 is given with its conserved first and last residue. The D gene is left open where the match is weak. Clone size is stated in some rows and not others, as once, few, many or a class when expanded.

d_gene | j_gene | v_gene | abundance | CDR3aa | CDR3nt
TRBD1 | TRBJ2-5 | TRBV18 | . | CASSSQGVPETQYF | TGTGCCAGCTCATCACAGGGGGTTCCAGAGACCCAGTACTTC
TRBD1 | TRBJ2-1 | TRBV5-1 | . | CASSLGDRDRVEQFF | TGCGCCAGCAGCTTGGGAGACAGGGATCGGGTTGAGCAGTTCTTC
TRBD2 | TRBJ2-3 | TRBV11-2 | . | CASSFTSGGSTDTQYF | TGTGCCAGCAGCTTTACTAGCGGGGGGTCCACAGATACGCAGTATTTT
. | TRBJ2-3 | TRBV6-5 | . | CASSYSKWLRTDTQYF | TGTGCCAGCAGTTACTCGAAGTGGCTCCGCACAGATACGCAGTATTTT
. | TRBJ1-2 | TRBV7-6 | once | CASSFIGYGYTF | TGTGCCAGCAGCTTTATCGGTTATGGCTACACCTTC
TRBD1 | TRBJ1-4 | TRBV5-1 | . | CASSSVGTGDEKLFF | TGCGCCAGCAGCTCGGTAGGGACAGGGGACGAAAAACTGTTTTTT
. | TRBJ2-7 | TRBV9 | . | CASSGGGEPYEQYF | TGTGCCAGCAGCGGCGGTGGAGAGCCCTACGAGCAGTACTTC
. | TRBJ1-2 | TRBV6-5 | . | CASTPGLYGYTF | TGTGCCAGCACCCCAGGGCTCTATGGCTACACCTTC
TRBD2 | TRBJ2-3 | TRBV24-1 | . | CATSDKTSGRSDTQYF | TGTGCCACCAGTGATAAAACTAGCGGGAGGTCAGATACGCAGTATTTT
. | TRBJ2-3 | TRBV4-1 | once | CASRDLGLRDTQYF | TGCGCCAGCAGGGACTTAGGGCTCCGAGATACGCAGTATTTT
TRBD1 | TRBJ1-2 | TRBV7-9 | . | CASSLETGYGYTF | TGTGCCAGCAGCTTAGAGACAGGGTATGGCTACACCTTC
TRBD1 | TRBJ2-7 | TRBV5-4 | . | CASSLGDRPYEQYF | TGTGCCAGCAGCTTGGGGGACAGGCCGTACGAGCAGTACTTC